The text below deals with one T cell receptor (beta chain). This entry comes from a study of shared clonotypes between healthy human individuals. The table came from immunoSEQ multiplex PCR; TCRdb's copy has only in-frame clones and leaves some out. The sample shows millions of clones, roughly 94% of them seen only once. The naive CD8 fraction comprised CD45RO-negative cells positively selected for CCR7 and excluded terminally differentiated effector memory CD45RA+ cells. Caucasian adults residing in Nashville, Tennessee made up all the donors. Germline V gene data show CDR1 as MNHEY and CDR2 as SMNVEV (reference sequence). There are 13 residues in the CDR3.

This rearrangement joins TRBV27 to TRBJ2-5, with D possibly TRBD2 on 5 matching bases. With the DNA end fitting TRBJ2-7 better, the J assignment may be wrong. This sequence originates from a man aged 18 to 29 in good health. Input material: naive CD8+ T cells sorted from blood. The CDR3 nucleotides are TGTGCCAGCAGTTTGAGAGGGCCCTACGAGCAGTACTTC. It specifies CASSLRGPYEQYF.